This T cell receptor beta chain was sequenced for a study of blood T cell repertoires in COVID-19. V lost 10 bases, J lost 5 bases, and 36 bases lay in between. The germline V gene has CDR1 SGHNT and CDR2 YENEEA. There are 20 residues in the CDR3. TCRdb's table, derived via immunoSEQ multiplex PCR, lists solely in-frame clones and lacks some. The sample lists under 300,000 clones, 82% occurring once. The receptor was isolated from a woman of 80 years or more with active or convalescent COVID-19. Specimen: peripheral blood. The rearrangement uses TRBV11-3 and TRBJ2-1, with D possibly matching TRBD1 (5 bases). The CDR3 nucleotides are TGTGCCACCCATGAGCTAGGACACGGCGGTATGTGTAGGTCTGACAATGAGCAGTTCTTC. It yields the protein CATHELGHGGMCRSDNEQFF.